The TCR beta chain described here comes from a study of cytomegalovirus exposure and HLA in healthy donors (TCRdb year 2017). In terms of the full investigation: According to an earlier analysis of 587 of the donors, about 179 million T cells yielded 117 million unique TCR beta sequences and 276 Gb of sequence data. About 300 gigabases of sequencing data and approximately 84 million unique TCR sequences were included in an early release covering about 600 HLA-typed donors. Of the roughly 400 genotyped donors, approximately 80% fell in the genetic ancestry cluster associated with self-reported Caucasian donors. The study was designed to test whether signatures of past pathogen exposure could be identified by cataloging public T cell receptors. Using immunosequencing, the study profiled T cell repertoires from about 650 subjects and related those repertoires to cytomegalovirus serostatus. A separate validation cohort of some 130 different subjects was used in addition to the roughly 640-subject first cohort. High-throughput TCR immunosequencing, statistical association of individual TCRs with disease status, and machine learning were combined to predict cytomegalovirus infection status. To study patterns of TCR occurrence, a later analysis re-analyzed previously published TCR beta repertoires from more than 550 donors and added high-resolution HLA genotyping. Rather than using new phenotypic data, the later analysis identified candidate immune exposures from TCR beta sequences and from how often those sequences occurred across donors. In an earlier analysis of 550 to 700 of the donors, high-throughput TCR beta sequencing was used to judge whether each TCR beta V gene segment behaved as functional or pseudogenic. Donor age, sex, ethnicity and CMV serostatus were compiled alongside the repertoire data. In a later genetic analysis, genome-wide SNP genotypes for 398 of the 666 donors were used, and that subset was treated as a discovery cohort. Every repertoire in the discovery cohort had been generated on one and the same sequencing platform. HLA typing covered class I and class II loci at four-digit resolution. Typing coverage varied by locus: roughly 629-640 donors for A, B, C, DRB1 and DQB1; roughly 560 for DQA1; some 610 for DPA1; roughly 470 for DPB1. Four to six DR-DQ haplotypes were handled as single units for association and clustering, since linkage in the cohort was strong. Among roughly 400 genotyped donors of the cohort, an average of approximately 240,000 unique TCR beta nucleotide sequences were sequenced per donor, roughly 18% of them non-productive.

The paper's findings and limits, for the study overall: In a later analysis, most CMV-associated TCR beta chains were found to appear HLA-restricted, with HLA associations seemingly driven largely by CMV exposure. Three of the identified cytomegalovirus-associated TCR beta chains were confirmed in vitro to be specific for cytomegalovirus antigens. A group of highly shared sequence variants was considered likely to be a technical artifact of the sequencing pipeline. In a later analysis, TCR association rates were found to vary across HLA loci, with the most associated TCRs seen for DRB1 alleles and the fewest for HLA-C alleles. Because HLA typing was unavailable for some donors at each locus, only the typed subset was used in association tests. A further reported finding was that TCR beta sequences accurately predicted the HLA-A and HLA-B alleles for most subjects in the first cohort. The only immune exposure information available for the cohort was CMV serostatus. In an earlier analysis of about 600 of the donors, most TCR beta V segments appeared in productive rearrangements about 90% or about 30% of the time, broadly matching IMGT annotations. The presence/absence analyses assumed that sequencing depth was roughly uniform across donors, and that assumption may not be true. An association between a missense DCLRE1C variant and V-gene and J-gene trimming of TCR beta chains was found in a later genetic analysis and replicated in an independent cohort. The study gave a list of under 200 TCR beta chains associated with cytomegalovirus. Several of the top co-occurrence clusters appeared to be linked to parvovirus B19, influenza, CMV and Epstein-Barr virus, according to a later analysis. Because the 87-base-pair reads could not distinguish some IMGT-functional V segments, including TRBV6-2 and TRBV6-3, those segments were excluded. Most TCR sequences were observed very rarely across donors, whereas some public TCRs were present in many individuals. In this cohort, only TCR beta chains were sequenced, and detectable features were limited by the absence of alpha or paired-chain data. In a later analysis, HLA-associated TCR beta chains were found to be more clonally expanded and to have lower generation probabilities than equally common non-associated chains. Correlated functional status among segregating V segments might reflect linkage disequilibrium, but an unknown experimental factor could not be ruled out. Compared with the roughly 670-donor mean, donors in an Asian-associated ancestry cluster had fewer N-insertions in productive TCRs, according to a later genetic analysis. The classifier was reported to diagnose cytomegalovirus status with high specificity and sensitivity in both the original and validation cohorts. It was suggested by the authors that the approach could potentially be generalized to other disease states and immunological phenotypes. Because counts were too low, about 15 rarely observed V segments, including chromosome 9 orphons, were left out of the earlier analysis of some 600 of the donors. In a later analysis, some 17,000 TCR beta sequences were associated with specific HLA alleles at a false discovery rate of 0.05. When HLA alleles, especially DR and DQ, strongly co-occurred, attributing TCR associations to individual alleles was difficult.

The cohort comprised around 700 healthy bone marrow donors. At the time of sampling, every cohort member was nominally healthy, though immune exposures that went unrecorded were likely present. The donor tested CMV seropositive, placing the donor among the roughly 300 seropositive members of the cohort. A peripheral blood sample was provided by each donor, and peripheral blood mononuclear cells were used for TCR beta sequencing. Genomic DNA was extracted from the blood cell samples with the Qiagen DNeasy Blood Extraction Kit. Comments on this clone: No antigen is known for it. Qualities for individual bases were not recorded, and no much larger clone is one base off.

Based on the germline V gene, the CDR1 and CDR2 sequences are SGHTA and FQGNSA. CDR3 length: 16 amino acids, cysteine to phenylalanine. This entry keeps only the CDR3 DNA: 48 bases, framed from base 1. V is pruned by 5 bases and J by 1 base, leaving 6 bases of the junction without a gene match. Receptor amplification or capture employed the immunoSEQ multiplex PCR assay. For the multiplex PCR, a mixture combining 60 forward primers for TCR Vbeta segments and 13 reverse primers for TCR Jbeta segments was used. A multiplex PCR assay on genomic DNA amplified the CDR3 region of rearranged TCR beta genes. On the Illumina HiSeq System, the amplified TCR beta libraries were sequenced as 87-base-pair reads. As for the authors' bioinformatics: A later analysis counted about 80 million unique TCR beta chains across the 550 to 700 repertoires, and some 11 million of these chains were shared by at least two donors. A nearest-neighbor algorithm error-corrected the raw reads and collapsed the reads into unique sequences, merging closely related sequences to remove PCR and sequencing errors. V, D and J gene segments were assigned by aligning CDR3 sequences to IMGT reference sequences. For a sequence to be retained, a match of at least six nucleotides to both a V gene segment and a J gene segment was required. A rearrangement counted as productive if the CDR3 had no stop codons and remained in frame with V and J, and every other rearrangement counted as non-productive. CDR3 was defined by IMGT convention, running from the second conserved V-encoded cysteine to the conserved J-encoded phenylalanine. In an earlier analysis of around 640 of the donors, sequences lacking an unambiguous match to a single V gene segment were excluded. In an earlier analysis of several hundred of the donors, V segments were called functional above 56.7% productive rearrangements and were called segregating when the between-donor standard deviation exceeded 5%. A statistical classification framework was developed to diagnose cytomegalovirus status using the catalog of TCR beta chain sequences. In a later analysis, TCR nucleotide sequences were compared against IMGT/GENE-DB human TR gene sequences so that V and J genes could be assigned. The TCRdist pipeline was used in a later analysis to assign CDR3 sequences and most-parsimonious VDJ recombination scenarios. A later analysis defined each TCR beta chain by its CDR3 amino acid sequence plus V-gene family, and excluded reads lacking a unique V-gene family. In a later analysis, approximately 640 highly shared, low-generation-probability nucleotide sequences were removed to address suspected cross-contamination and a sequencing artifact. In a later analysis, a clonal expansion index for each public chain was calculated from normalized within-repertoire ranks of inferred template counts. In a later analysis, generation probabilities were computed with a VDJ recombination model fitted to out-of-frame rearrangements, and the resulting probabilities were checked against IGoR. In a later analysis, hypergeometric tests were used to score TCR-TCR, TCR-HLA and TCR-CMV co-occurrence, with a repertoire-size bias correction applied to TCR pairs. A later analysis estimated false discovery rates by permuting HLA or CMV assignments 20 times. In a later analysis, co-occurring TCRs were grouped using DBSCAN, and TCRdist sequence similarity was added for clustering within HLA-allele-positive subsets. Co-occurrence clustering excluded repertoires with fewer than 30,000 or more than 120,000 public chains, plus five with anomalous nucleotide sharing. TCRdb mirrors the immuneACCESS table, restricted to in-frame sequences. Some clones are absent from its copies; in checked studies, under half trace to an unresolved V gene, and the reason for the others is unknown. V, J and clone size are taken as reported in that table, and D and trimming were inferred from the DNA itself. In this sample the table shows some 71,000 clones, around 70% of which occur a single time. The leading ten clones occupy nearly 10% of the sample.

The chain was built from TRBV7-2 and TRBJ2-1; the central 9 bases match TRBD1. The sequencing sample was made of PBMCs. This receptor was obtained from a woman between 50 and 59 years old in good health and CMV-seropositive. The CDR3 region has the sequence CASSVQGQGSYNEQFF. The bases read TGTGCCAGCAGCGTACAGGGACAGGGATCCTACAATGAGCAGTTCTTC.